This T cell receptor beta chain is from a study of response to subunit inactivated influenza vaccine (dated by TCRdb to 2016 to 2019). With regard to the full study: Deep quantitative T cell receptor repertoire profiling was used in the study to track responses to a trivalent subunit inactivated influenza vaccine. On the study overall, not on this receptor specifically: According to the authors, only a limited number of new T cells may be recruited by each seasonal influenza vaccination.

Libraries came from RT-PCR. Sequencing instrument: Illumina HiSeq 2500. TCRdb handled the public reads itself, with Q25 trimming in fastp and clone calling in MiXCR, and kept productive beta chains. Each record represents a unique CDR3 protein, reported with the most common genes and DNA among its rows. The sample table records approximately 310,000 distinct CDR3 sequences; just over 20% of these occur just once. The ten largest clones add up to 10% of the sample. This clonotype has only a few counts. This clone's antigen is unknown. Base qualities were left out, and no much larger clone turns up one base away. The CDR3 spans 15 residues, from the cysteine through the phenylalanine. Only the CDR3 region is kept as DNA, spanning 45 bases read in frame from base 1. The junction shows trimming of 5 bases on V and 14 bases on J, plus 27 bases between the germline ends. CDR1 PRHDT and CDR2 FYEKMQ are derived from the germline V gene (reference sequence).

The V and J segments used are TRBV13 and TRBJ1-1; a weak D assignment points to TRBD1 (6 bases agree). The sequenced sample was PBMCs from blood, obtained 21 months after vaccination. This clonotype was sampled from a man aged 45-69 years who received an inactivated influenza vaccine. Donor details come from another sample of the same person, matched by shared clones. The sequence in DNA is TGTGCCAGCAGCACAAAAGAGGGGGACAAGCGCGGACGCTTCTTT. Its translation is CASSTKEGDKRGRFF.